This TCR beta chain was documented in a study of Ad26.COV2.S vaccination and SARS-CoV-2 variants. Sequenced by immunoSEQ multiplex PCR; TCRdb stores in-frame clones only, minus some. The sample contains 500,000 or so clones, roughly 89% of which appear only once. The treatment here: about 20 received Ad26.COV2.S at low or high dose, single or two shots; roughly five received placebo; per-sample allocation not given. Samples were taken on day 63 after the first vaccine or placebo injection. Wuhan-strain SARS-CoV-2 spike was expressed by the Ad26 vector that made up the vaccine. The TCR originated in a person between 18 and 59 years old who received the Ad26.COV2.S COVID-19 vaccine or a placebo. Sequencing used peripheral blood, obtained in a trial of Ad26.COV2.S vaccine versus placebo.

The DNA for the CDR3 is TGTGCCAGCTCATCCCGAAGTCGACACGGGGCCTACAATGAGCAGTTCTTC. Translation gives CASSSRSRHGAYNEQFF. The chain is built from TRBV18 and TRBJ2-1; weak D call: TRBD2 (5 bases). Per germline, CDR1 KGHSH and CDR2 LQKENI. V was trimmed by 5 bases and J by 2 bases, leaving 19 bases between them. There are 17 residues in the CDR3.